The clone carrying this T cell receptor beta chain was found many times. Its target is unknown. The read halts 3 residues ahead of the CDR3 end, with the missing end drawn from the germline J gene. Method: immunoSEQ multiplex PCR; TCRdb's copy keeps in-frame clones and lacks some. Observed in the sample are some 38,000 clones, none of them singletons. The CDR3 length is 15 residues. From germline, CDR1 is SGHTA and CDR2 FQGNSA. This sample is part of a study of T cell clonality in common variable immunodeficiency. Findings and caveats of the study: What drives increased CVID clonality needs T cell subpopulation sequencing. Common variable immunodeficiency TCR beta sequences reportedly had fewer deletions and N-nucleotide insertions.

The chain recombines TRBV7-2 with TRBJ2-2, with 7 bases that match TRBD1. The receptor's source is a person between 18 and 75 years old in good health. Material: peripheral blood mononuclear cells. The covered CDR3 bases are TGTGCCAGCAGCAAAAACAGGGGTGGGAATGAAAAG. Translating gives CASSKNRGGNEK. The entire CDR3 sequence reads CASSKNRGGNEKLFF. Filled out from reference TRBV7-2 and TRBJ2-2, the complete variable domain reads GAGVSQSPSNKVTEKGKDVELRCDPISGHTALYWYRQSLGQGLEFLIYFQGNSAPDKSGLPSDRFSAERTGGSVSTLTIQRTQQEDSAVYLCASSKNRGGNEKLFFGEGSRLTVL.